This T cell receptor (beta chain) was sequenced for a study of blood T cell repertoires in COVID-19. For the study at large: Material from acute and convalescent COVID-19 was sourced from the United States, Italy and Spain. In each case, the material was cDNA or gDNA derived from T cells, B-cell-depleted T cells, or PBMCs.

This clone was picked up a small number of times. The method was immunoSEQ multiplex PCR; TCRdb's version includes in-frame clones alone and lacks a portion of them. The table includes around 25,000 clones, about nine tenths detected once. Trimming removed 1 base at V and 5 bases at J, with 12 bases between. The CDR3 has 15 amino acids. Looked up from germline, CDR1 is SGHRS and CDR2 is YFSETQ. This sequence originates from a man aged 50-59 years with active COVID-19. What was sequenced was peripheral blood. This rearrangement joins TRBV5-1 to TRBJ2-2; the D gene is possibly TRBD1 (5 bases). CDR3 nucleotide sequence: TGCGCCAGCAGCTTGACCAGGGTAAAGACCGGGGAGCTGTTTTTT. Translating it yields CASSLTRVKTGELFF. Supplemented by reference TRBV5-1 and TRBJ2-2, the full variable domain reads KAGVTQTPRYLIKTRGQQVTLSCSPISGHRSVSWYQQTPGQGLQFLFEYFSETQRNKGNFPGRFSGRQFSNSRSEMNVSTLELGDSALYLCASSLTRVKTGELFFGEGSRLTVL.